This T cell receptor beta chain was recorded in a study of shared clonotypes between healthy human individuals. Repertoires were generated with immunoSEQ multiplex PCR, while TCRdb's copy carries only in-frame clones and drops some. The table lists about 2.5 million clones, roughly 92% of them singletons. Trimming stripped 6 bases from V and 2 bases from J, with 14 bases between. Germline values: CDR1 ENHRY, CDR2 SYGVKD. The CDR3 has 14 amino acids. The chain carries TRBV10-3 and TRBJ2-7; TRBD1 might be the D (6 bases). Sequencing input: naive CD4+ T cells from PBMCs. Subset indicated: CD45RA+ positively selected. The source is a man aged 18 to 30 in good health. Some clones in this sample may be carry-over from other donors' samples. Here the CDR3 DNA reads TGTGCCATCAGGTTGTCGGGACAAGCCTACGAGCAGTACTTC. Translating gives CAIRLSGQAYEQYF.